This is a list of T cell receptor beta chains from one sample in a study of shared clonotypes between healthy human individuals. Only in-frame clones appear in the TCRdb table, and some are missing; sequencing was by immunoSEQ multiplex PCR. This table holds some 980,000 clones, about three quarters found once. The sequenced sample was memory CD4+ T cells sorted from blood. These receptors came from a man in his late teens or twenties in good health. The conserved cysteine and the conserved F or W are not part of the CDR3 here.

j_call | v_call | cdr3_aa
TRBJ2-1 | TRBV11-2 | ASSLREIPERVDEQF
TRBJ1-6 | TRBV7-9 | ASSLVLNSPLH
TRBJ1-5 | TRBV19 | ASRSGTGGSQPQH
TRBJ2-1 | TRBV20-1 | SANPYNEQF
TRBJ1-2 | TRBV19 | ARPQGEDYGYT
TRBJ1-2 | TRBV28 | ASSLWTDYGYT
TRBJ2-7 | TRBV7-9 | ASSSPGLVHYEQY
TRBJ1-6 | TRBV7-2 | ASSLGGTGEYNSPLH
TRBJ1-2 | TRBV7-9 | ASSLAGGFGYGYT
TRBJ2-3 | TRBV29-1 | SVVPRDTQY
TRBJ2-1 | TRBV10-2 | ASSDPGQVYNEQF
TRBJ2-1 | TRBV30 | AWKSGTGWNEQF